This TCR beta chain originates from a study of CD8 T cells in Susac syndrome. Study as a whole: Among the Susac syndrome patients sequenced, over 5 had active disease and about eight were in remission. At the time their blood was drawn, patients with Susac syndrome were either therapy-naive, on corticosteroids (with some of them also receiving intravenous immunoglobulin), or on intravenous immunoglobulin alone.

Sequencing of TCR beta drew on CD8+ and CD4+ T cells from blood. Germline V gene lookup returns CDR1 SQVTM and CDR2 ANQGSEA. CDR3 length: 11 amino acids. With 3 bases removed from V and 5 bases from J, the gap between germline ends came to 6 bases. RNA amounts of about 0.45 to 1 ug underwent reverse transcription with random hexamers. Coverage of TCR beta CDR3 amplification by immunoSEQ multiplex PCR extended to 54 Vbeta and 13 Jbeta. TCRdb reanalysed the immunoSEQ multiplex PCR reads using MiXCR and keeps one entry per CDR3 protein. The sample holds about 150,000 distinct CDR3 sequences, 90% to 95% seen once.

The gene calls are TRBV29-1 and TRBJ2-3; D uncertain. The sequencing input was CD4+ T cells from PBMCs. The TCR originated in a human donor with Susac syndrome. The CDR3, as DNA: TGCAGCGTTGATTCAGGAGATACGCAGTATTTT. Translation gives CSVDSGDTQYF.